This TCR beta chain came from a study of blood T cell repertoires in COVID-19 (dated by TCRdb to about 2020). Context from the whole study: Samples covering the acute and convalescent phases of COVID-19 were provided by collaborators in the United States, Italy and Spain. The prospective study material was composed of cDNA or gDNA derived from T cells, B-cell-depleted T cells, or PBMCs. The dataset comprised deeply sampled blood TCRbeta repertoires from subjects exposed to, actively infected with, or recovered from COVID-19. A freely available public database, intended as a resource for researchers studying the immune response to SARS-CoV-2, is where the repertoires were released. Samples came from the ongoing ImmuneRACE study (first 160 participants) plus 1,254 subjects from 6 global collaborators. The sample metadata nearly always contained a de-identified subject ID, COVID-19 status, age in years and sex. Where HLA class I and class II types were available, the types were taken from metadata supplied by the sample provider, not from assay-based typing. The study at large found these results: The amount of clinical and demographic metadata varied by source and participant and was provided uncurated.

The immunoSEQ Assay, a bias-controlled multiplex PCR, was used to amplify TCRbeta CDR3 regions from genomic DNA. The study's own analysis went as follows. The number of nucleated cells in each sample was estimated by amplification of reference gene primers within the assay. Sequence reads were collapsed and filtered to measure the absolute abundance of every unique TCRbeta CDR3 rearrangement. For each sample, productive Simpson clonality was calculated by taking the square root of Simpson's diversity index across productive rearrangements. TCRdb provides this immuneACCESS table in a form limited to in-frame rearrangements. Some clones are lacking; in checked studies, under half of them reflect an unresolved V gene, and why the rest are absent is not known. V, J and clone size were drawn from that table, and D and trimming were deduced from the DNA. This sample is represented by 95,000 to 150,000 clones; approximately 83% of them were singletons. The top ten hold 4% to 5% of the sample.

Details on this clone: Its specific antigen is unknown. No much larger clonotype is one base removed from it; base qualities were not supplied.

The collaborating institutions used their own protocols to collect whole blood in K2EDTA tubes. For TCRbeta analysis, collaborators shipped samples in one of three forms: frozen whole blood, isolated PBMCs, or DNA extracted from either of those sample types. CDR1 is given as SGHKS and CDR2 as YYEKEE, both from the germline V gene (reference sequence). From its cysteine to its phenylalanine, the CDR3 spans 11 amino acids. Only the CDR3 DNA stays, 33 bases, in frame from base 1. Deletion took 4 bases off V and 1 base off J, with a span of 3 bases between the germline ends. This chain joins TRBV5-5 to TRBJ2-7; the D gene is unclear. Input material: peripheral blood. The clonotype was recovered from a woman in her 70s with acute or convalescent COVID-19. The CDR3 protein sequence reads: CASSRSYEQYF. The sequenced DNA: TGTGCCAGCAGCCGGTCCTACGAGCAGTACTTC.